The present TCR beta chain was sequenced within a study of OX40 agonist ivuxolimab in advanced cancers. Any history of autoimmune disease or systemic immunosuppression disqualified patients. Blood draws occurred at baseline, cycle 4 day 1, and cycle 7 day 1. The J segment lost 6 bases and the V segment lost 6 bases, leaving 10 bases of the junction unmatched. This CDR3 is built from 15 residues. Germline-derived CDR1 and CDR2 are MDHEN and SYDVKM. This clone was counted a single time. Generated by immunoSEQ multiplex PCR, the TCRdb table keeps only in-frame clones and is missing some. The sample contains tens of thousands of clones, 70% to 90% of which appear only once.

Here the sequenced sample was CD4+ or CD8+ T cells sorted from blood, taken in a trial of the OX40 agonist ivuxolimab. This TCR came from an adult with an advanced solid tumor such as melanoma, head and neck, liver or kidney cancer. The genes are TRBV28 and TRBJ1-1; 10 nucleotides match TRBD1. In DNA form, the CDR3 reads TGTGCCAGCAGGCGCTTGACCGGGACAGGGGCTGAAGCTTTCTTT. Its translation: CASRRLTGTGAEAFF.